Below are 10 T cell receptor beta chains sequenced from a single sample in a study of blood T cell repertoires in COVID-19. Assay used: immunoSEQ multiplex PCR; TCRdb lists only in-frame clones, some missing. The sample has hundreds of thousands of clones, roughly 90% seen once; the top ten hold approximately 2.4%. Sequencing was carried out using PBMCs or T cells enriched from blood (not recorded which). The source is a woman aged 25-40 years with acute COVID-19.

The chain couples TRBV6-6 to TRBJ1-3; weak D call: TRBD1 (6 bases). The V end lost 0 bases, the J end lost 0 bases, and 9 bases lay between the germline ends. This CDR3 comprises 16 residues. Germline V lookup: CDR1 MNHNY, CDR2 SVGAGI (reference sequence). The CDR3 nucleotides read TGTGCCAGCAGTTACTCTGACAGGCCCTCTGGAAACACCATATATTTT. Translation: CASSYSDRPSGNTIYF.

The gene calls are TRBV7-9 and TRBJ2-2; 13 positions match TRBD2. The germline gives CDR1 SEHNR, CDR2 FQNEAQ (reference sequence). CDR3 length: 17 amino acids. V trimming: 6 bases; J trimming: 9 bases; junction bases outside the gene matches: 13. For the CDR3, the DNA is TGTGCCAGCAGTATTGGACTAGCGGGGGCCACCTCACGGGAGCTGTTTTTT. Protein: CASSIGLAGATSRELFF.

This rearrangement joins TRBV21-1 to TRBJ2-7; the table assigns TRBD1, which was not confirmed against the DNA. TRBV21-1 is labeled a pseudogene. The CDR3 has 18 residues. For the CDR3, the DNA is TGTGCCAGCAGCAAAGTCCGGACCGACAGGTTTAGCTCCTACGAGCAGTACTTC. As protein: CASSKVRTDRFSSYEQYF.

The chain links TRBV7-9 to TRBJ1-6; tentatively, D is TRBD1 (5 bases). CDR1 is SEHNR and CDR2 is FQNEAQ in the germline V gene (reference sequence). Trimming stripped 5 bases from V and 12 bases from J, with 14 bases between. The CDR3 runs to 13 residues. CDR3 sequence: CASSLISQGPLHF. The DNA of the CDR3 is TGTGCCAGCAGCCTCATATCCCAGGGACCCCTCCACTTT.

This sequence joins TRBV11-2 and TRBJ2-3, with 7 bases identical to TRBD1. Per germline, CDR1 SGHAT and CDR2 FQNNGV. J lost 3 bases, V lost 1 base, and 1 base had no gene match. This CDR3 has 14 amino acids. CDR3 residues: CASSLGQGTDTQYF. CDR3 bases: TGTGCCAGCAGCTTAGGACAGGGAACAGATACGCAGTATTTT.

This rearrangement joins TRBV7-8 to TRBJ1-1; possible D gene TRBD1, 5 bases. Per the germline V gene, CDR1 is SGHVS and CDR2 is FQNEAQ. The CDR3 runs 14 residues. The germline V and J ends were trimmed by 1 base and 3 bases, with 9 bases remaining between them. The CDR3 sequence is CASSLEFRDTEAFF. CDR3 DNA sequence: TGTGCCAGCAGCTTAGAATTCAGGGACACTGAAGCTTTCTTT.

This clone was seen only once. CDR3 coding DNA: TGTGCCAGCAGCCCCCGGGACTGGTACACCGGGGAGCTGTTTTTT. Translation gives CASSPRDWYTGELFF. The chain has TRBV9 and TRBJ2-2, with D perhaps TRBD2 (6 bases). The CDR3 is made up of 15 amino acids. Germline CDR1 reads SGDLS; CDR2 reads YYNGEE. Trimming took 4 bases from V and 3 from J, leaving 13 bases between them.

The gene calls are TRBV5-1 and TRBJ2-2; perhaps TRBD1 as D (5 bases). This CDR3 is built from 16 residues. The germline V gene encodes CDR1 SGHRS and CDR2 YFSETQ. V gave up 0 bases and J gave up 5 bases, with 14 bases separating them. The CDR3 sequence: CASSLEQGIETGELFF. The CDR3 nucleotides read TGCGCCAGCAGCTTGGAGCAGGGAATAGAAACCGGGGAGCTGTTTTTT.

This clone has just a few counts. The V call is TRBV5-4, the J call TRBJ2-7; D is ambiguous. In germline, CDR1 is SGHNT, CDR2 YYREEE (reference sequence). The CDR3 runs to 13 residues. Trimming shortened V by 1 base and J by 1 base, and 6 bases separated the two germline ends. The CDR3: CASSLYLSYEQYF. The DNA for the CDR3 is TGTGCCAGCAGCTTGTACTTATCCTACGAGCAGTACTTC.

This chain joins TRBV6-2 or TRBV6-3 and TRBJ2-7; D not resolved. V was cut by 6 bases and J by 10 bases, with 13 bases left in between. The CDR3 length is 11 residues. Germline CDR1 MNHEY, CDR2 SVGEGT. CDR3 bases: TGTGCCAGCAGCACCACGTACGGTCAGTACTTC. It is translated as CASSTTYGQYF.